This T cell receptor beta chain was identified in a study of response to subunit inactivated influenza vaccine. Using its own MiXCR run on the RT-PCR reads, TCRdb lists one record per CDR3 protein. The repertoire includes hundreds of thousands of distinct CDR3 sequences, approximately 12% of them detected once, and about 10% sits in the top ten. Germline lookup yields CDR1 MGHRA and CDR2 YSYEKL. The junction had 12 bases not matched to a gene; V was cut back by 2 bases and J by 7 bases. This CDR3 has 18 residues. This clonotype was seen more than once but under ten times. The sequencing used PBMCs from blood, collected on the day of vaccination. The clonotype was recovered from a middle-aged man who received an inactivated influenza vaccine. V is TRBV4-1 and J is TRBJ2-1; TRBD2 matches at 12 bases. In DNA, the CDR3 is TGCGCCAGCAGCCAACCCCTTCTAGCGGGGGGGCCGGAAAATGAGCAGTTCTTC. This codes for CASSQPLLAGGPENEQFF.